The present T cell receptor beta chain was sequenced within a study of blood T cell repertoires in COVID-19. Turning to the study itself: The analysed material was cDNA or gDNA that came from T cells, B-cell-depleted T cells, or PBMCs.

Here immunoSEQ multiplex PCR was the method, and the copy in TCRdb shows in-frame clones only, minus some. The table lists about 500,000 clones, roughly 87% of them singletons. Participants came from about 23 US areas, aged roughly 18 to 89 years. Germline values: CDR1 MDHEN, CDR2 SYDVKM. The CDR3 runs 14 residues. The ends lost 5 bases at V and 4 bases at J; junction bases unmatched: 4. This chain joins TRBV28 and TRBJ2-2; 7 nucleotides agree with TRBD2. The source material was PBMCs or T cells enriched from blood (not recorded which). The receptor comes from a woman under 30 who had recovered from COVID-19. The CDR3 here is CASSGTTVTGELFF. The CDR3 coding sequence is TGTGCCAGCAGTGGGACTACCGTCACCGGGGAGCTGTTTTTT. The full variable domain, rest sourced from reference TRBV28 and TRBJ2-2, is DVKVTQSSRYLVKRTGEKVFLECVQDMDHENMFWYRQDPGLGLRLIYFSYDVKMKEKGDIPEGYSVSREKKERFSLILESASTNQTSMYLCASSGTTVTGELFFGEGSRLTVL.